This T cell receptor (beta chain) emerged from a study of breast tumors, draining lymph nodes, adjacent tissues (dated by TCRdb to 2016 to 2017). At the level of the whole study: In breast cancer patients, the study compared the TCR beta repertoires of tumor, adjacent nontumor tissue and axillary lymph nodes. The study aimed to assess the relationships and possible T-cell exchange between tumor, surrounding tissue and draining lymph node repertoires in human breast cancer. Overall study outcomes, separate from this receptor: The data were judged consistent with most tumor T cells deriving from the lymph node and then expanding within tumor tissue. Tumor and nontumor tissue repertoires were found to be significantly more similar in luminal-like than in basal-like breast cancer. The conclusion that tumor T cells originate in lymph nodes was presented as consistent with a hypothesis rather than as directly demonstrated. Tumor T-cell repertoires showed less diversity than lymph node repertoires and more diversity than nontumor tissue repertoires, and tumor T-cell repertoires showed preferential V and J gene usage.

With respect to this clonotype: Its antigen has not been determined. It is unclear where the CDR3 begins or ends on the DNA, so no DNA is shown, and the CDR3 is as TCRdb lists it.

TCRdb lists the instrument as Illumina HiSeq 2000. Multiplex PCR amplification was used to generate the TCR beta chain libraries. High-throughput sequencing was used to analyze the amplified TCR beta chain products. The public reads were reprocessed in TCRdb via fastp at Q25 and MiXCR, keeping in-frame beta chains. Rows matching on CDR3 protein sequence are summarized as one entry with the most common DNA and genes. The sample profile shows tens of thousands of distinct CDR3 sequences; approximately 45% of them were found once. The ten largest clones capture about 10% of the sample. The specimen sequenced was breast tumor tissue. This TCR was recovered from a female donor with breast cancer. Some clones in this sample may be carry-over from other donors' samples.

The CDR3: CASSSGSEQYFGPGTGGLFF. The V and J segments used are TRBV2 and TRBJ2-2; the listed D gene, TRBD1, was not tested against the DNA. For CDR1 and CDR2, the germline V gene lists SNHLY and FYNNEI. Taken from cysteine to phenylalanine, the CDR3 has 20 residues.